Detailed here is one T cell receptor (beta chain). The antigen is not known. Specified treatment: roughly 20 received Ad26.COV2.S at low or high dose, single or two shots; 5 received placebo; per-sample allocation not given. Material that was analyzed had been drawn on day 63 after the first vaccine or placebo injection. Immunization relied on an Ad26 vector, which expressed Wuhan-strain SARS-CoV-2 spike. This sample was included in a study of Ad26.COV2.S vaccination and SARS-CoV-2 variants. Overall study context: The COV1001 Ad26.COV2.S trial arm included the donor. Study findings and constraints: Vaccine recipients surpassed placebo recipients in spike-specific TCR breadth. Vaccine and placebo recipients had similar non-spike TCR breadth.

Trimming took off 0 bases at V and 7 bases at J, with 14 bases between the two ends. This CDR3 contains 15 residues. CDR1 and CDR2 (germline): SGHDT, YYEEEE. Libraries were prepared by immunoSEQ multiplex PCR; TCRdb keeps only in-frame clonotypes and omits some of them. Of 300,000 to 350,000 clones listed, 90% are singletons. The sample was peripheral blood, taken in a trial of Ad26.COV2.S vaccine versus placebo. The TCR comes from a person aged 18 to 65 who received the Ad26.COV2.S COVID-19 vaccine or a placebo. The rearrangement joins TRBV5-6 to TRBJ2-1; no reliable D call. CDR3 amino acids: CASSLGQSPWNEQFF. CDR3 DNA: TGTGCCAGCAGCTTGGGGCAGTCCCCTTGGAATGAGCAGTTCTTC.